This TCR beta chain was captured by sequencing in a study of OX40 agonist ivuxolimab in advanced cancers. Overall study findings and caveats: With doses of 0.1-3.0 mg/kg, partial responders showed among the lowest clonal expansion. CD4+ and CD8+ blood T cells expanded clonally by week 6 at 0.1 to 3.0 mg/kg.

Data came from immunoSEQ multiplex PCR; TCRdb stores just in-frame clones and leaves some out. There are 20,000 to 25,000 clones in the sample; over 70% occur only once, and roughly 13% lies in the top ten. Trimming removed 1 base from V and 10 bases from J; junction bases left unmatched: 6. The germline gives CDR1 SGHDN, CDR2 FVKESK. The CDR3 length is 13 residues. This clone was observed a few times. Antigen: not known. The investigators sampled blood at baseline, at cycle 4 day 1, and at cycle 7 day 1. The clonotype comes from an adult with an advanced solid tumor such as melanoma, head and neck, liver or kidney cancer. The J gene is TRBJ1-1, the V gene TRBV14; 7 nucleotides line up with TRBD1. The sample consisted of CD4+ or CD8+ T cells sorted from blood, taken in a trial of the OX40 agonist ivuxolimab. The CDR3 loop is CASSQVSTGSAFF. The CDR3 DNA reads TGTGCCAGCAGCCAAGTTTCGACAGGGTCAGCTTTCTTT.